This T cell receptor beta chain was observed in a study of T cell clonality in common variable immunodeficiency. General study results and limits: What drives increased CVID clonality needs T cell subpopulation sequencing. In common variable immunodeficiency, TCR beta chains reportedly carried fewer deletions and N-nucleotide insertions.

Caucasian heritage predominated among both patients and controls. The table came from immunoSEQ multiplex PCR; TCRdb's copy has only in-frame clones and leaves some out. This set yields around 42,000 clones and no singletons; the top ten hold roughly 6%. This clone occurred many times. Its antigen remains unidentified. The read ends 3 residues before the CDR3 terminus; that terminus is restored from the germline J gene. V was shortened by 4 bases and J by 0 bases, with 9 bases between the two germline ends. The CDR3 has 14 residues. Germline V CDR1 and CDR2: WNHNN, SYGVQD (reference sequence). The receptor was derived from a human donor with common variable immunodeficiency. Sequences were obtained from peripheral blood mononuclear cells. The chain has TRBV10-1 and TRBJ2-5; the D is unclear. The part of the CDR3 DNA that was read is TGCGCCAGCAGTGCGTCAGGCAACCAAGAGACC. Amino acid sequence: CASSASGNQET. The whole CDR3 region reads CASSASGNQETQYF.